This is a list of T cell receptor beta chains from one sample in a study of cytomegalovirus exposure and HLA in healthy donors. Sequencing used immunoSEQ multiplex PCR; TCRdb keeps in-frame clones, though not all of them. The sample shows 97,000 or so clones, approximately 80% of them seen only once. The sequenced material came from PBMCs. The receptors derive from a male donor in good health and CMV-seropositive. Each CDR3 is given with its conserved first and last residue. A D gene is named only where the DNA matches it firmly. Size is stated for part of the rows, as once, few or many counts, or as a class when the clone is expanded.

v_gene: TRBV5-1; d_gene: TRBD1; j_gene: TRBJ2-7; abundance: .; CDR3aa: CASSSGDRGLSYEQYF; CDR3nt: TGCGCCAGCAGCTCCGGGGACAGGGGGCTATCCTACGAGCAGTACTTC
v_gene: TRBV7-8; d_gene: .; j_gene: TRBJ2-5; abundance: .; CDR3aa: CASSSDSGRETQYF; CDR3nt: TGTGCCAGCTCGTCTGATAGCGGACGGGAGACCCAGTACTTC
v_gene: TRBV4-1; d_gene: TRBD2; j_gene: TRBJ2-3; abundance: .; CDR3aa: CASSQDMSGRVGDTQYF; CDR3nt: TGCGCCAGCAGCCAAGATATGAGCGGGAGGGTGGGAGATACGCAGTATTTT
v_gene: TRBV11-2; d_gene: .; j_gene: TRBJ2-7; abundance: .; CDR3aa: CASSLDRGESYEQYF; CDR3nt: TGTGCCAGCAGCTTAGACAGGGGGGAATCCTACGAGCAGTACTTC
v_gene: TRBV5-1; d_gene: .; j_gene: TRBJ2-1; abundance: .; CDR3aa: CASSLSHSSYNEQFF; CDR3nt: TGCGCCAGCAGCTTGTCTCACAGTTCCTACAATGAGCAGTTCTTC
v_gene: TRBV7-8; d_gene: TRBD1; j_gene: TRBJ2-4; abundance: few; CDR3aa: CASSPTGGTAKNIQYF; CDR3nt: TGTGCCAGCAGCCCGACAGGGGGCACTGCCAAAAACATTCAGTACTTC
v_gene: TRBV19; d_gene: TRBD2; j_gene: TRBJ2-3; abundance: .; CDR3aa: CASSKGSASGVDTQYF; CDR3nt: TGTGCCAGTAGTAAGGGGAGTGCTAGCGGGGTGGATACGCAGTATTTT
v_gene: TRBV5-1; d_gene: TRBD1; j_gene: TRBJ2-3; abundance: .; CDR3aa: CASSLGSTGGADTQYF; CDR3nt: TGCGCCAGCAGCTTGGGGTCGACAGGGGGCGCAGATACGCAGTATTTT
v_gene: TRBV6-6; d_gene: .; j_gene: TRBJ1-6; abundance: .; CDR3aa: CASSYSERNPSSPLHF; CDR3nt: TGTGCCAGCAGTTACTCCGAGAGGAACCCCTCTTCACCCCTCCACTTT
v_gene: TRBV4-3; d_gene: TRBD2; j_gene: TRBJ2-2; abundance: .; CDR3aa: CASSQALGRETGELFF; CDR3nt: TGCGCCAGCAGCCAAGCTCTGGGGAGGGAGACCGGGGAGCTGTTTTTT
v_gene: TRBV19; d_gene: .; j_gene: TRBJ1-6; abundance: .; CDR3aa: CASRTQGRNSPLHF; CDR3nt: TGTGCCAGTAGGACTCAAGGCAGAAATTCACCCCTCCACTTT
v_gene: TRBV18; d_gene: .; j_gene: TRBJ1-1; abundance: .; CDR3aa: CASSPPDYLFELNTEAFF; CDR3nt: TGTGCCAGCTCCCCCCCGGACTATTTATTTGAGTTGAACACTGAAGCTTTCTTT
v_gene: TRBV28; d_gene: .; j_gene: TRBJ2-7; abundance: .; CDR3aa: CASSLFRGFYEQYF; CDR3nt: TGTGCCAGCAGTTTATTTCGGGGTTTTTACGAGCAGTACTTC
v_gene: TRBV5-1; d_gene: TRBD2; j_gene: TRBJ2-4; abundance: .; CDR3aa: CASSPSTPGTSGRAEAKNSQYF; CDR3nt: TGCGCCAGCAGCCCCTCCACCCCCGGGACTAGCGGGAGGGCGGAGGCCAAAAACAGTCAGTACTTC
v_gene: TRBV28; d_gene: .; j_gene: TRBJ2-2; abundance: few; CDR3aa: CASSSGVGAGELFF; CDR3nt: TGTGCCAGCAGCTCGGGAGTCGGAGCCGGGGAGCTGTTTTTT
v_gene: TRBV11-2; d_gene: .; j_gene: TRBJ2-4; abundance: .; CDR3aa: CASSRGGKNSQYF; CDR3nt: TGTGCCAGCAGTAGGGGTGGCAAAAACAGTCAGTACTTC
v_gene: TRBV19; d_gene: .; j_gene: TRBJ2-3; abundance: .; CDR3aa: CASSIFRDLGTDTQYF; CDR3nt: TGTGCCAGTAGTATATTCCGGGACTTAGGCACAGATACGCAGTATTTT
v_gene: TRBV28; d_gene: .; j_gene: TRBJ2-7; abundance: .; CDR3aa: CASSLDRLYEQYF; CDR3nt: TGTGCCAGCAGTCTAGACAGACTCTACGAGCAGTACTTC
v_gene: TRBV10-3; d_gene: .; j_gene: TRBJ2-7; abundance: .; CDR3aa: CAISDRAYYEQYF; CDR3nt: TGTGCCATCAGTGATCGAGCCTACTACGAGCAGTACTTC
v_gene: TRBV27; d_gene: TRBD2; j_gene: TRBJ2-7; abundance: many; CDR3aa: CASSFTSAGEQYF; CDR3nt: TGTGCCAGCAGTTTCACTAGCGCGGGCGAGCAGTACTTC
v_gene: TRBV5-1; d_gene: TRBD2; j_gene: TRBJ2-3; abundance: .; CDR3aa: CASSLSLAGVSDTQYF; CDR3nt: TGCGCCAGCAGCTTGTCTCTAGCGGGAGTCTCGGATACGCAGTATTTT
v_gene: TRBV11-3; d_gene: .; j_gene: TRBJ2-2; abundance: .; CDR3aa: CASSLVKTGELFF; CDR3nt: TGTGCCAGCAGCTTAGTAAAAACCGGGGAGCTGTTTTTT
v_gene: TRBV7-2; d_gene: .; j_gene: TRBJ2-1; abundance: .; CDR3aa: CASSPIQGWNEQFF; CDR3nt: TGTGCCAGCAGCCCAATCCAGGGTTGGAATGAGCAGTTCTTC
v_gene: TRBV5-1; d_gene: TRBD1; j_gene: TRBJ1-1; abundance: .; CDR3aa: CASSPGQGGTEAFF; CDR3nt: TGCGCCAGCAGCCCTGGACAGGGCGGAACTGAAGCTTTCTTT
v_gene: TRBV13; d_gene: .; j_gene: TRBJ2-5; abundance: .; CDR3aa: CASSQRLRVRESSETQYF; CDR3nt: TGTGCCAGCAGCCAAAGATTGCGTGTCAGGGAATCATCAGAGACCCAGTACTTC
v_gene: TRBV7-3; d_gene: .; j_gene: TRBJ2-5; abundance: .; CDR3aa: CASSLRFRETQYF; CDR3nt: TGTGCCAGCAGCTTAAGATTCCGGGAGACCCAGTACTTC
v_gene: TRBV28; d_gene: .; j_gene: TRBJ1-5; abundance: once; CDR3aa: CASSFSRQFNQPQHF; CDR3nt: TGTGCCAGCAGTTTTAGCCGACAGTTCAATCAGCCCCAGCATTTT
v_gene: TRBV11-2; d_gene: .; j_gene: TRBJ2-7; abundance: .; CDR3aa: CASSSSRAYEQYF; CDR3nt: TGTGCCAGCAGCTCCTCCCGCGCCTACGAGCAGTACTTC
v_gene: TRBV11-2; d_gene: .; j_gene: TRBJ2-5; abundance: .; CDR3aa: CASRRRETQYF; CDR3nt: TGTGCCAGCAGACGCAGAGAGACCCAGTACTTC
v_gene: TRBV28; d_gene: .; j_gene: TRBJ1-2; abundance: once; CDR3aa: CASSLTGGINYGYTF; CDR3nt: TGTGCCAGCAGTTTAACTGGGGGGATAAACTATGGCTACACCTTC
v_gene: TRBV15; d_gene: TRBD2; j_gene: TRBJ2-5; abundance: .; CDR3aa: CATSTRLARNQETQYF; CDR3nt: TGTGCCACCAGCACCCGACTAGCGAGAAACCAAGAGACCCAGTACTTC
v_gene: TRBV5-1; d_gene: .; j_gene: TRBJ1-3; abundance: .; CDR3aa: CASSLEPSGNTIYF; CDR3nt: TGCGCCAGCAGCTTGGAGCCCTCTGGAAACACCATATATTTT
v_gene: TRBV9; d_gene: .; j_gene: TRBJ1-1; abundance: .; CDR3aa: CASSVDASPGEAFF; CDR3nt: TGTGCCAGCAGCGTAGATGCAAGCCCGGGGGAAGCTTTCTTT
v_gene: TRBV19; d_gene: TRBD1; j_gene: TRBJ2-1; abundance: few; CDR3aa: CASTDRDRVNEQFF; CDR3nt: TGTGCCAGTACCGACCGGGACAGGGTCAATGAGCAGTTCTTC
v_gene: TRBV25-1; d_gene: TRBD2; j_gene: TRBJ2-7; abundance: .; CDR3aa: CASSLSLAGGYEQYF; CDR3nt: TGTGCCAGCAGTCTGAGTCTAGCGGGAGGCTACGAGCAGTACTTC
v_gene: TRBV4-3; d_gene: TRBD2; j_gene: TRBJ2-3; abundance: .; CDR3aa: CASSPVGGTFTDTQYF; CDR3nt: TGCGCCAGCAGCCCCGTCGGGGGGACTTTCACAGATACGCAGTATTTT
v_gene: TRBV2; d_gene: .; j_gene: TRBJ1-1; abundance: .; CDR3aa: CASSGREGDTEAFF; CDR3nt: TGTGCCAGCAGCGGCAGGGAAGGGGACACTGAAGCTTTCTTT
v_gene: TRBV19; d_gene: .; j_gene: TRBJ2-2; abundance: few; CDR3aa: CASRDGQPNTGELFF; CDR3nt: TGTGCCAGTAGGGACGGACAGCCGAACACCGGGGAGCTGTTTTTT
v_gene: TRBV2; d_gene: .; j_gene: TRBJ2-7; abundance: few; CDR3aa: CASRGNAVEQYF; CDR3nt: TGTGCCAGCAGGGGTAACGCGGTCGAGCAGTACTTC